The 27 T cell receptor beta chains in this list originate from one sample, sequenced in a study of OX40 agonist ivuxolimab in advanced cancers. TCRdb's table, derived via immunoSEQ multiplex PCR, lists solely in-frame clones and lacks some. Of approximately 52,000 clones in the sample, 75% to 85% were seen once. Sample: CD4+ or CD8+ T cells sorted from blood, taken in a trial of the OX40 agonist ivuxolimab. The source is an adult with an advanced solid tumor such as melanoma, head and neck, liver or kidney cancer.

This chain connects TRBV11-2 to TRBJ2-2; 8 positions match TRBD2. This CDR3 spans 15 amino acids. Germline V gene data show CDR1 as SGHAT and CDR2 as FQNNGV. J gave up 5 bases and V 2 bases, and 4 bases lay outside the gene matches. The CDR3 here is CASSLSSGGTGELFF. The CDR3 DNA reads as TGTGCCAGCAGCTTATCGTCGGGAGGGACCGGGGAGCTGTTTTTT. Complete variable domain (other parts from reference TRBV11-2 and TRBJ2-2): EAGVAQSPRYKIIEKRQSVAFWCNPISGHATLYWYQQILGQGPKLLIQFQNNGVVDDSQLPKDRFSAERLKGVDSTLKIQPAKLEDSAVYLCASSLSSGGTGELFFGEGSRLTVL.

The V gene is TRBV7-8, the J gene TRBJ1-1, with TRBD1 matching 8 bases. The CDR3 sequence is 13 residues long. Germline trimming cut 4 bases from V and 5 bases from J; bases unmatched to any gene: 3. Germline V gives CDR1 SGHVS, CDR2 FQNEAQ. The CDR3 DNA reads as TGTGCCAGCAGCTCCCACAGGGGGACTGAAGCTTTCTTT. The encoded protein is CASSSHRGTEAFF.

This clone has just one count. The chain uses TRBV5-6 and TRBJ1-2, with TRBD1 matching 9 bases. The CDR3 runs 16 residues. J was trimmed by 5 bases and V by 2 bases; bases with no gene match: 10. From germline, CDR1 is SGHDT and CDR2 YYEEEE. The CDR3 spells CASSFLGQGFRYGYTF. DNA for the CDR3: TGTGCCAGCAGCTTCCTCGGACAGGGGTTTAGGTATGGCTACACCTTC.

The CDR3 nucleotides read TGCGCCAGCAGCTTAGACCCTAGGGACACCGGGGAGCTGTTTTTT. Encoded protein: CASSLDPRDTGELFF. The J gene is TRBJ2-2, the V gene TRBV5-1; D call uncertain. V was clipped by 2 bases and J by 3 bases, with 11 bases between them. This CDR3 comprises 15 residues. CDR1 is SGHRS, CDR2 YFSETQ, per germline.

This clone is a singleton in its sample. The J gene is TRBJ2-3, the V gene TRBV2; 8 bases are shared with TRBD1. This CDR3 contains 13 residues. V gave up 7 bases and J gave up 2 bases; unmatched junction bases: 2. CDR1 and CDR2 from the germline V gene are SNHLY and FYNNEI. Here the CDR3 reads CASKGQDTDTQYF. In DNA, the CDR3 is TGTGCCAGCAAGGGACAGGACACAGATACGCAGTATTTT.

This sequence joins TRBV4-1 and TRBJ2-2; a weak D match, TRBD2 (6 bases). CDR3 length equals 14 residues. CDR1 and CDR2 from the germline V gene are MGHRA and YSYEKL. V was pared by 8 bases and J by 4 bases, with 14 bases between. The CDR3 protein is CASYRGAGTGELFF. DNA for the CDR3: TGCGCCAGCTATCGCGGGGCGGGCACCGGGGAGCTGTTTTTT.

This clone was seen once. The V gene is TRBV5-5, the J gene TRBJ1-3; D is possibly TRBD1 (5 bases). This CDR3 region has 13 residues. Germline lookup yields CDR1 SGHKS and CDR2 YYEKEE (reference sequence). V was shortened by 2 bases and J by 4 bases, with 7 bases between the two germline ends. This CDR3 reads CASSLAGGNTIYF. DNA of the CDR3: TGTGCCAGCAGCTTAGCAGGGGGAAACACCATATATTTT.

The V and J genes are TRBV7-9 and TRBJ2-1, with TRBD1 matching 7 bases. Germline V lookup: CDR1 SEHNR, CDR2 FQNEAQ (reference sequence). This CDR3 comprises 12 residues. Trimming cost V 5 bases and J 9 bases; bases outside gene matches: 4. CDR3 DNA sequence: TGTGCCAGCAGCGTGGGACAGACTGAGCAGTTCTTC. Residues: CASSVGQTEQFF.

The V and J genes are TRBV5-1 and TRBJ1-2; 7 nucleotides align to TRBD1. Germline CDR1 and CDR2: SGHRS and YFSETQ. V dropped 3 bases and J dropped 8; count of bases not matched to a gene: 7. The CDR3 is 13 amino acids. The CDR3 is CASSSTGNEGYTF. In DNA, the CDR3 is TGCGCCAGCAGCTCGACAGGGAATGAGGGCTACACCTTC.

This chain joins TRBV6-4 and TRBJ1-6, with TRBD1 matching 10 bases. The CDR3 consists of 14 residues. V lost 6 bases to trimming and J lost 10 bases; unmatched junction nucleotides: 6. Germline V gene data show CDR1 as MRHNA and CDR2 as SNTAGT. CDR3 sequence reads: CASRTGTGDSPLHF. In DNA form, the CDR3 reads TGTGCCAGCAGGACAGGGACAGGGGACTCACCCCTCCACTTT.

The chain uses TRBV30 and TRBJ1-4; perhaps TRBD1 as D (5 bases). Germline V CDR1 and CDR2: GTSNPN, SVGIG (reference sequence). CDR3 length: 15 amino acids. The V end lost 5 bases, the J end lost 10 bases, and 23 bases lay between the germline ends. CDR3 amino acids: CAWGNKGAAGGKLFF. Written as DNA, the CDR3 is TGTGCCTGGGGAAATAAGGGCGCTGCCGGGGGAAAACTGTTTTTT.

This clone was seen only a few times. The CDR3 DNA sequence: TGCGCCAGCAGCTTGGTAGTGGGCATGAACACTGAAGCTTTCTTT. Protein: CASSLVVGMNTEAFF. This chain links TRBV5-1 with TRBJ1-1; D gene uncertain. V lost 0 bases, J lost 0 bases, and 9 bases lay in between. CDR1 and CDR2 from the germline V gene are SGHRS and YFSETQ. The CDR3 loop spans 15 amino acids.

V and J are TRBV5-4 and TRBJ2-1; 10 bases line up with TRBD2. The CDR3 length is 17 residues. Germline lookup yields CDR1 SGHNT and CDR2 YYREEE (reference sequence). The ends lost 4 bases at V and 0 bases at J; junction bases unmatched: 7. The DNA of the CDR3 is TGTGCCAGCAGCCTGACTAGCGGGTTCAGCTCCTACAATGAGCAGTTCTTC. Amino acids: CASSLTSGFSSYNEQFF.

This chain connects TRBV18 to TRBJ2-7, with 7 bases fitting TRBD2. The CDR3 is made up of 14 amino acids. The germline gives CDR1 KGHSH, CDR2 LQKENI. Trimming removed 3 bases from V and 4 bases from J; junction bases left unmatched: 6. CDR3 sequence (DNA): TGTGCCAGCTCACCGGGTTTGGGAGGGTACGAGCAGTACTTC. It codes for CASSPGLGGYEQYF.

The chain recombines TRBV11-2 with TRBJ2-1; 8 bases match TRBD2. The J segment lost 3 bases and the V segment lost 6 bases, leaving 7 bases of the junction unmatched. The CDR3 extends over 15 amino acids. Germline CDR1 and CDR2: SGHAT and FQNNGV. In DNA form, the CDR3 reads TGTGCCAGCAGTGGGAGCGGGAGAGTCTACAATGAGCAGTTCTTC. This codes for CASSGSGRVYNEQFF.

The V and J genes are TRBV7-2 and TRBJ1-6; no reliable D call. The germline V and J ends were trimmed by 1 base and 6 bases, with 1 base remaining between them. CDR3 length: 12 amino acids. Germline-derived CDR1 and CDR2 are SGHTA and FQGNSA. The DNA of the CDR3 is TGTGCCAGCAGCTTAGTTAATTCACCCCTCCACTTT. It codes for CASSLVNSPLHF. The full variable domain, rest sourced from reference TRBV7-2 and TRBJ1-6, is GAGVSQSPSNKVTEKGKDVELRCDPISGHTALYWYRQSLGQGLEFLIYFQGNSAPDKSGLPSDRFSAERTGGSVSTLTIQRTQQEDSAVYLCASSLVNSPLHFGNGTRLTVT.

This clone showed up just a few times. The chain combines TRBV5-4 with TRBJ2-1; TRBD2 agrees at 7 bases. The CDR3 contains 15 residues. V gave up 0 bases and J gave up 3 bases; unmatched junction bases: 3. CDR1 and CDR2 from the germline V gene are SGHNT and YYREEE (reference sequence). The CDR3 reads CASSLEQRGYNEQFF. In nucleotides, the CDR3 is TGTGCCAGCAGCTTGGAACAGCGGGGCTACAATGAGCAGTTCTTC.

This clone is categorized as medium-sized. The V call is TRBV7-9, the J call TRBJ1-2, with no clear D. Germline values: CDR1 SEHNR, CDR2 FQNEAQ (reference sequence). V lost 3 bases and J lost 6, with 14 bases in between. This CDR3 spans 14 amino acids. In DNA, the CDR3 is TGTGCCAGCAGCTTCGAACAGTATAAGGATGGCTACACCTTC. Translating it yields CASSFEQYKDGYTF.

The V and J genes are TRBV28 and TRBJ2-1, with unresolved D. V was cut by 5 bases and J by 4 bases, with 6 bases left in between. The CDR3 runs 12 residues. Germline V gene sequence: CDR1 MDHEN, CDR2 SYDVKM. CDR3 DNA: TGTGCCAGCAGTACTTTATACAATGAGCAGTTCTTC. This codes for CASSTLYNEQFF.

V usage is TRBV5-1 and J usage is TRBJ1-5, with D tentatively TRBD1 (5 bases). Trimming stripped 4 bases from V and 5 bases from J, with 13 bases between. In germline, CDR1 is SGHRS, CDR2 YFSETQ. This CDR3 spans 14 amino acids. The CDR3 region is CASSPAAGHQPQHF. CDR3 in DNA: TGCGCCAGCAGCCCAGCGGCGGGGCATCAGCCCCAGCATTTT.

This clone appeared a few times. J is TRBJ1-2 and V is TRBV7-9; D ambiguous. This CDR3 region has 13 residues. V gave up 1 base and J gave up 2 bases, with 5 bases separating them. CDR1 is SEHNR and CDR2 is FQNEAQ in the germline V gene (reference sequence). The CDR3 nucleotides read TGTGCCAGCAGCTTAGAACAAAACTATGGCTACACCTTC. Its translation: CASSLEQNYGYTF. Full variable domain (missing parts from reference TRBV7-9 and TRBJ1-2): DTGVSQNPRHKITKRGQNVTFRCDPISEHNRLYWYRQTLGQGPEFLTYFQNEAQLEKSRLLSDRFSAERPKGSFSTLEIQRTEQGDSAMYLCASSLEQNYGYTFGSGTRLTVV.

V and J are TRBV11-2 and TRBJ2-1; tentative D call: TRBD2 (6 bases). Trimming removed 5 bases from V and 8 bases from J, with 22 bases in between. This CDR3 is 16 amino acids long. Per the germline V gene, CDR1 is SGHAT and CDR2 is FQNNGV. This chain's CDR3 is CASSPVAVVAGDEQFF. The DNA of the CDR3 is TGTGCCAGCAGCCCAGTAGCGGTAGTCGCCGGGGATGAGCAGTTCTTC.

This clone showed up just a few times. V usage is TRBV10-1 and J usage is TRBJ2-7; 11 bases match TRBD2. Germline lookup yields CDR1 WNHNN and CDR2 SYGVQD (reference sequence). The CDR3 is 16 amino acids. V trimming: 5 bases; J trimming: 3 bases; junction bases outside the gene matches: 9. The CDR3 nucleotides are TGCGCCAGCAGTCCAATAGCGGGAGGGGTTTGCTACGAGCAGTACTTC. This encodes CASSPIAGGVCYEQYF.

This clone occurred a few times. This chain uses TRBV4-1 with TRBJ2-4; D is possibly TRBD2 (7 bases). The CDR3 runs to 19 residues. CDR1 and CDR2 from the germline V gene are MGHRA and YSYEKL. V was trimmed by 0 bases and J by 2 bases, leaving 20 bases between them. CDR3 DNA: TGCGCCAGCAGCCAAGATCGGGGGGCGGGAGTGGTGTCCAAAAACATTCAGTACTTC. Protein sequence: CASSQDRGAGVVSKNIQYF.

The chain joins TRBV18 to TRBJ2-7; no definite D call. Germline V gene data show CDR1 as KGHSH and CDR2 as LQKENI. This CDR3 is built from 12 residues. V shed 0 bases and J shed 12 bases, with 12 bases lying between them. CDR3 in DNA: TGTGCCAGCTCACCACCAGAAGGGCCACGGTACTTC. Protein sequence: CASSPPEGPRYF.

The chain couples TRBV7-9 to TRBJ1-4; 9 bases line up with TRBD1. The length of the CDR3 is 15 residues. Germline trimming cut 5 bases from V and 5 bases from J; bases unmatched to any gene: 6. The V gene's germline CDR1 is SEHNR and CDR2 FQNEAQ (reference sequence). Written as DNA, the CDR3 is TGTGCCAGCAGCCTACCCGGGACAGGGAATGAAAAACTGTTTTTT. Its protein product is CASSLPGTGNEKLFF.

The chain joins TRBV30 to TRBJ2-3; 10 positions agree with TRBD2. This CDR3 has 13 residues. CDR1 and CDR2 from the germline V gene are GTSNPN and SVGIG (reference sequence). V gave up 3 bases and J gave up 3 bases; unmatched junction bases: 0. The CDR3 loop reads CAWRAGGTDTQYF. As DNA, the CDR3 is TGTGCCTGGAGAGCGGGAGGGACAGATACGCAGTATTTT.